The 4 T cell receptor beta chains listed next were all sequenced from one sample in a study of T cell responses to AZD1222 COVID-19 vaccine. Only in-frame clones appear in the TCRdb table, and some are missing; sequencing was by immunoSEQ multiplex PCR. The table lists 65,000 to 95,000 clones, around 81% of them singletons. The sequencing here drew on peripheral blood, taken on day 0 of AZD1222 vaccination. These receptors originate from an adult in good health.

V usage is TRBV2 and J usage is TRBJ1-5, with D uncertain. V was clipped by 6 bases and J by 1 base, with 7 bases between them. Germline values: CDR1 SNHLY, CDR2 FYNNEI. This CDR3 has 13 residues. The CDR3: CASRPESNQPQHF. The CDR3 DNA follows: TGTGCCAGCAGACCTGAAAGCAATCAGCCCCAGCATTTT.

The chain carries TRBV28 and TRBJ1-6, with D possibly TRBD1 on 6 matching bases. Trimming took off 6 bases at V and 9 bases at J, with 18 bases between the two ends. Looked up from germline, CDR1 is MDHEN and CDR2 is SYDVKM. The CDR3 covers 15 residues. The CDR3 DNA reads TGTGCCAGCAGGGGGGCGGACACTTCGGCTTCACCCCTCCACTTT. Protein sequence: CASRGADTSASPLHF.

This chain connects TRBV3-1 (or the pseudogene TRBV3-2) to TRBJ2-1; 7 nucleotides line up with TRBD2. CDR3 length: 15 amino acids. The trim removed 4 bases at V and 3 bases at J, leaving 6 bases unmatched. Germline CDR1 and CDR2: LGHDT and YNNKEL (reference sequence). CDR3: CASSRGGSGYNEQFF. The CDR3 region has the DNA TGTGCCAGCAGCCGGGGGGGATCAGGCTACAATGAGCAGTTCTTC.

This clone appeared a few times. This chain joins TRBV11-3 and TRBJ1-2; 11 positions agree with TRBD1. CDR1 is SGHNT, CDR2 YENEEA, per germline. V was clipped by 5 bases and J by 9 bases; unmatched bases: 5. This CDR3 region has 13 residues. CDR3: CASSQGQGASYTF. CDR3 in DNA: TGTGCCAGCAGCCAAGGACAGGGGGCCAGCTACACCTTC.